This passage covers 31 T cell receptor beta chains from one sample sequenced in a study of cytomegalovirus exposure and HLA in healthy donors (dated by TCRdb to about 2017). Libraries were prepared through the immunoSEQ multiplex PCR assay. A mixture of 60 forward primers for TCR Vbeta segments and 13 reverse primers for TCR Jbeta segments was used in the multiplex PCR. TCRdb carries this immuneACCESS record with in-frame sequences only. Its versions omit some clonotypes, under half of them owing to an unresolved V gene in the studies checked, with the rest unexplained. The sample includes 100,000 to 150,000 clones, with 79% observed a single time. Less than 1.1% of the sample is taken by the ten largest. Sequencing was performed on PBMCs. These receptor sequences come from a male donor in good health and CMV-seronegative.

This clone has more than one count but fewer than ten. The CDR3 bases are TGTGCCAGCCTTTTAGACAGCTCCTATAATTCACCCCTCCACTTT. Protein: CASLLDSSYNSPLHF. This chain joins TRBV6-5 and TRBJ1-6, with D possibly being TRBD1 (5 bases). The CDR3 runs to 15 residues. Germline lookup yields CDR1 MNHEY and CDR2 SVGAGI. The ends were cut back, 8 bases at V and 0 bases at J, with 11 bases in the middle.

The CDR3 region is CASSQGSAGGRKYF. The CDR3 DNA reads TGCGCCAGCAGCCAAGGTTCCGCGGGGGGGCGTAAGTATTTT. V gene TRBV4-3 combines with J gene TRBJ2-3; 9 bases agree with TRBD2. Germline CDR1 LGHNA, CDR2 YSLEER. The CDR3 has 14 residues. V was clipped by 1 base and J by 13 bases; unmatched bases: 9.

A remark on this clone: This likely reflects a read error, since a far larger clone is one base away. The rearrangement links TRBV2 to TRBJ1-1; no reliable D call. The length of the CDR3 is 14 residues. Looked up from germline, CDR1 is SNHLY and CDR2 is FYNNEI. V was trimmed by 8 bases and J by 1 base, leaving 14 bases between them. The CDR3 here is CASRERASNTEAFF. The CDR3 DNA is TGTGCCAGCCGGGAGCGGGCCTCGAACACTGAAGCTTTCTTT.

The gene calls are TRBV10-2 and TRBJ1-1, with unresolved D. The V gene's germline CDR1 is WSHSY and CDR2 SAAADI. There are 15 residues in the CDR3. Trimming removed 4 bases at V and 0 bases at J, with 12 bases between. The DNA for the CDR3 is TGCGCCAGCAGTGCAGATACCGACTTGAACACTGAAGCTTTCTTT. This translates into CASSADTDLNTEAFF.

This clone was recorded a few times. The chain carries TRBV19 and TRBJ2-2; 9 nucleotides align to TRBD1. J lost 6 bases, V lost 5 bases, and 10 bases had no gene match. The CDR3 has 16 residues. Germline-derived CDR1 and CDR2 are LNHDA and SQIVND (reference sequence). This CDR3 reads CASSPLGGQGPGELFF. In DNA form, the CDR3 reads TGTGCCAGTAGTCCCCTTGGGGGACAGGGCCCCGGGGAGCTGTTTTTT.

This clone has a handful of counts. This chain joins TRBV7-9 and TRBJ1-1; 7 nucleotides agree with TRBD1. V trimming: 7 bases; J trimming: 1 base; junction bases outside the gene matches: 6. The CDR3 loop spans 14 amino acids. Germline-derived CDR1 and CDR2 are SEHNR and FQNEAQ (reference sequence). CDR3 sequence (DNA): TGTGCCAGCATTTTAGGGGGCGGGAACACTGAAGCTTTCTTT. Translation: CASILGGGNTEAFF.

The chain couples TRBV6-5 to TRBJ2-1, with 10 bases that match TRBD2. With 3 bases clipped from V and 5 bases from J, the junction kept 4 bases outside the gene matches. CDR1 MNHEY and CDR2 SVGAGI come from the germline V gene. The CDR3 loop spans 15 amino acids. CDR3 DNA sequence: TGTGCCAGCAGTTATTTAGCGGGGGGCAACAATGAGCAGTTCTTC. This encodes CASSYLAGGNNEQFF.

The rearrangement uses TRBV6-5 and TRBJ2-5; TRBD1 matches at 10 bases. The CDR3 has 16 residues. Germline CDR1 reads MNHEY; CDR2 reads SVGAGI. V lost 4 bases to trimming and J lost 4 bases; unmatched junction nucleotides: 9. CDR3: CASSFTGTGVGETQYF. The CDR3 DNA follows: TGTGCCAGCAGTTTCACCGGGACAGGGGTCGGAGAGACCCAGTACTTC.

V gene TRBV18 combines with J gene TRBJ2-2; TRBD1 matches 8 bases. With V trimmed by 2 bases and J by 1 base, 6 bases remained unmatched. CDR1 KGHSH and CDR2 LQKENI come from the germline V gene. This CDR3 has 17 amino acids. This chain's CDR3 is CASSPGRGQLNTGELFF. In DNA form, the CDR3 reads TGTGCCAGCTCACCAGGCAGGGGGCAATTGAACACCGGGGAGCTGTTTTTT.

V is TRBV27 and J is TRBJ2-7, with D possibly being TRBD1 (5 bases). The CDR3 is 13 amino acids. Trimming took 6 bases from V and 6 from J, leaving 15 bases between them. Germline CDR1 and CDR2: MNHEY and SMNVEV (reference sequence). The CDR3 here is CASSDPRVGEQYF. In DNA, the CDR3 is TGTGCCAGCAGCGATCCCAGGGTGGGCGAGCAGTACTTC.

The chain links TRBV29-1 to TRBJ2-7; TRBD1 is a possible D gene (5 bases). V was cut by 1 base and J by 3 bases, with 10 bases left in between. The length of the CDR3 is 13 residues. Germline V lookup: CDR1 SQVTM, CDR2 ANQGSEA. The CDR3 nucleotides are TGCAGCGTTGAAGCGCTAGGACACTACGAGCAGTACTTC. Amino acids: CSVEALGHYEQYF.

This sequence joins TRBV7-2 and TRBJ1-4; D remains ambiguous. The CDR3 is made up of 13 amino acids. CDR1 is SGHTA, CDR2 FQGNSA, per germline. V was shortened by 2 bases and J by 4 bases, with 5 bases between the two germline ends. This CDR3 reads CASSLNFNEKLFF. In DNA form, the CDR3 reads TGTGCCAGCAGCTTAAACTTTAATGAAAAACTGTTTTTT. Full variable domain (remainder filled in from reference TRBV7-2 and TRBJ1-4): GAGVSQSPSNKVTEKGKDVELRCDPISGHTALYWYRQSLGQGLEFLIYFQGNSAPDKSGLPSDRFSAERTGGSVSTLTIQRTQQEDSAVYLCASSLNFNEKLFFGSGTQLSVL.

V gene TRBV4-3 combines with J gene TRBJ1-1; D is unresolved. V was trimmed by 0 bases and J by 1 base, leaving 6 bases between them. The CDR3 runs 14 residues. Germline CDR1 is LGHNA and CDR2 is YSLEER. CDR3 amino acids: CASSQDGGNTEAFF. The DNA of the CDR3 is TGCGCCAGCAGCCAAGACGGCGGGAACACTGAAGCTTTCTTT.

A word on this clone: At one end the junction does not follow the germline gene, possibly because of a read error. This chain joins TRBV7-9 and TRBJ2-7; a possible D gene is TRBD1 (6 bases). CDR3 length: 12 amino acids. Germline V CDR1 and CDR2: SEHNR, FQNEAQ (reference sequence). Here the CDR3 reads CSSSKGDYEQYF. The CDR3 nucleotides read TGTTCCAGCAGCAAGGGGGATTACGAGCAGTACTTC.

The chain combines TRBV9 with TRBJ2-7; D is unresolved. There are 14 residues in the CDR3. V was clipped by 1 base and J by 0 bases, with 8 bases between them. Germline V lookup: CDR1 SGDLS, CDR2 YYNGEE. CDR3 bases: TGTGCCAGCAGCGTATTCCCCATCTCCTACGAGCAGTACTTC. Encoded protein: CASSVFPISYEQYF. Full variable domain (missing parts from reference TRBV9 and TRBJ2-7): DSGVTQTPKHLITATGQRVTLRCSPRSGDLSVYWYQQSLDQGLQFLIQYYNGEERAKGNILERFSAQQFPDLHSELNLSSLELGDSALYFCASSVFPISYEQYFGPGTRLTVT.

This chain joins TRBV7-2 and TRBJ2-5; 9 bases fit TRBD1. Looked up from germline, CDR1 is SGHTA and CDR2 is FQGNSA. The CDR3 is made up of 14 amino acids. V trimming: 1 base; J trimming: 7 bases; junction bases outside the gene matches: 4. The CDR3, as DNA: TGTGCCAGCAGCTTAGGGACAGGGGTGGTGACCCAGTACTTC. The encoded protein is CASSLGTGVVTQYF.

V and J are TRBV9 and TRBJ1-6; no clear D gene. Germline V CDR1 and CDR2: SGDLS, YYNGEE. The CDR3 totals 14 residues. The V and J ends lost 2 bases and 7 bases respectively, with 10 bases between them. In DNA, the CDR3 is TGTGCCAGCAGCGTTGGGCATTCGAATTCACCCCTCCACTTT. It yields the protein CASSVGHSNSPLHF.

The rearrangement joins TRBV5-8 to TRBJ2-5; TRBD1 agrees at 7 bases. Germline V CDR1 and CDR2: SGHTS, YDEGEE. The CDR3 runs to 15 residues. V dropped 2 bases and J dropped 1; count of bases not matched to a gene: 5. The CDR3 sequence: CASSLGGDSQETQYF. DNA for the CDR3: TGTGCCAGCAGCTTAGGGGGCGACAGCCAAGAGACCCAGTACTTC. Based on the CDR3 plus reference TRBV5-8 and TRBJ2-5, the full variable domain is EAGVTQSPTHLIKTRGQQATLRCSPISGHTSVYWYQQALGLGLQFLLWYDEGEERNRGNFPPRFSGRQFPNYSSELNVNALELEDSALYLCASSLGGDSQETQYFGPGTRLLVL.

This sequence joins TRBV9 and TRBJ2-1, with 7 bases matching TRBD2. J gave up 10 bases and V 2 bases, and 6 bases lay outside the gene matches. Germline lookup yields CDR1 SGDLS and CDR2 YYNGEE. This CDR3 is built from 13 residues. The CDR3 loop reads CASSVGGEDEQFF. The DNA of the CDR3 is TGTGCCAGCAGCGTGGGAGGGGAGGACGAGCAGTTCTTC.

On this clone: The same CDR3 arises from other DNA sequences in this sample as well. This sequence joins TRBV19 and TRBJ1-5; no definite D call. V shed 5 bases and J shed 0 bases, with 8 bases lying between them. This CDR3 has 14 residues. Germline V gene sequence: CDR1 LNHDA, CDR2 SQIVND (reference sequence). CDR3 nucleotides: TGTGCCAGTAGTGTCCGAGATAGCAATCAGCCCCAGCATTTT. Its translation is CASSVRDSNQPQHF.

The genes are TRBV7-2 and TRBJ1-5; D call uncertain. The CDR3 covers 15 residues. V lost 7 bases and J 0 bases, leaving 13 bases between the germline ends. Germline V gives CDR1 SGHTA, CDR2 FQGNSA. The CDR3 coding sequence is TGTGCCAGCACCCCCTCGCGGCATAGCAATCAGCCCCAGCATTTT. As protein: CASTPSRHSNQPQHF.

The chain uses TRBV2 and TRBJ2-7, with D possibly matching TRBD2 (6 bases). This CDR3 comprises 14 residues. Germline V CDR1 and CDR2: SNHLY, FYNNEI. Between the trimmed V and J ends, which lost 3 bases and 2 bases, there was a span of 11 bases. The CDR3 region has the DNA TGTGCCAGCAGTGAGGGGACTGCACCCTACGAGCAGTACTTC. This sequence encodes CASSEGTAPYEQYF.

This sequence joins TRBV4-1 and TRBJ1-1, with 8 bases aligning to TRBD1. CDR3 length: 14 amino acids. Losses at the gene ends were 3 bases for V and 1 base for J; bases not matched to a gene: 1. Germline V gene data show CDR1 as MGHRA and CDR2 as YSYEKL. CDR3 bases: TGCGCCAGCAGCCACAGGGGGCAGAACACTGAAGCTTTCTTT. Residues: CASSHRGQNTEAFF.

The chain is built from TRBV5-1 and TRBJ2-2; 10 nucleotides line up with TRBD2. Germline V gene sequence: CDR1 SGHRS, CDR2 YFSETQ. The CDR3 sequence is 16 residues long. J lost 6 bases, V lost 0 bases, and 5 bases had no gene match. CDR3 DNA: TGCGCCAGCAGCTTGGCTGGTAGCGGGGGGTCCGGGGAGCTGTTTTTT. It yields the protein CASSLAGSGGSGELFF.

This rearrangement joins TRBV7-6 to TRBJ1-4, with D possibly matching TRBD1 (6 bases). V was pared by 8 bases and J by 8 bases, with 21 bases between. The germline CDR1 and CDR2 sequences are SGHVS and FNYEAQ. This CDR3 contains 15 residues. CDR3 DNA sequence: TGTGCCAGCGCCTCACTAGGGGGGGACAACGAAAAACTGTTTTTT. Its translation is CASASLGGDNEKLFF. The variable domain in full, with the rest retrieved from reference TRBV7-6 and TRBJ1-4, is GAGVSQSPRYKVTKRGQDVALRCDPISGHVSLYWYRQALGQGPEFLTYFNYEAQQDKSGLPNDRFSAERPEGSISTLTIQRTEQRDSAMYRCASASLGGDNEKLFFGSGTQLSVL.

CDR3 protein: CASSIGPGTGTGANVLTF. In DNA, the CDR3 is TGTGCCAGTAGTATAGGTCCCGGGACAGGGACTGGGGCCAACGTCCTGACTTTC. The V gene is TRBV19, the J gene TRBJ2-6, with 9 bases lining up with TRBD1. CDR3 length equals 18 residues. Germline CDR1 reads LNHDA; CDR2 reads SQIVND (reference sequence). V lost 1 base and J lost 2; bases outside the gene matches: 6.

This clone has only one observation. CDR3 loop: CASSYSGQGLGYTF. In DNA form, the CDR3 reads TGTGCCAGCAGTTACTCCGGACAGGGACTTGGCTACACCTTC. The V call is TRBV6-6, the J call TRBJ1-2, with 8 bases lining up with TRBD1. Germline values: CDR1 MNHNY, CDR2 SVGAGI (reference sequence). This CDR3 has 14 amino acids. With 0 bases clipped from V and 7 bases from J, the junction kept 4 bases outside the gene matches.

This chain uses TRBV2 with TRBJ2-5; TRBD2 is a possible D gene (6 bases). V was trimmed by 10 bases and J by 2 bases, leaving 20 bases between them. Germline lookup yields CDR1 SNHLY and CDR2 FYNNEI. The CDR3 is 15 residues long. CDR3 nucleotide sequence: TGTGCCACCCTAGACCCCGGGGGTGGTCAAGAGACCCAGTACTTC. As protein: CATLDPGGGQETQYF.

The rearrangement joins TRBV7-9 to TRBJ1-1; D possibly corresponds to TRBD1 (5 bases). The CDR3 is made up of 14 amino acids. V lost 6 bases to trimming and J lost 3 bases, with 14 bases between them. CDR1 and CDR2 (germline): SEHNR, FQNEAQ (reference sequence). CDR3 sequence reads: CASRPWGGDTEAFF. The CDR3 DNA reads TGTGCCAGCAGACCGTGGGGGGGAGACACTGAAGCTTTCTTT. Drawing the rest from reference TRBV7-9 and TRBJ1-1, the complete variable domain is DTGVSQNPRHKITKRGQNVTFRCDPISEHNRLYWYRQTLGQGPEFLTYFQNEAQLEKSRLLSDRFSAERPKGSFSTLEIQRTEQGDSAMYLCASRPWGGDTEAFFGQGTRLTVV.

This chain joins TRBV27 and TRBJ1-2; D unresolved. CDR3 size: 13 residues. The germline V and J ends were trimmed by 6 bases and 6 bases, with 14 bases remaining between them. Germline lookup yields CDR1 MNHEY and CDR2 SMNVEV (reference sequence). The chain's CDR3 is CASRDDFTHGYTF. The CDR3 bases are TGTGCCAGCAGAGATGACTTTACCCATGGCTACACCTTC.

The V call is TRBV9, the J call TRBJ1-4; TRBD1 matches at 7 bases. This CDR3 is 15 amino acids long. Per germline, CDR1 SGDLS and CDR2 YYNGEE. Trimming removed 4 bases from V and 4 bases from J; junction bases left unmatched: 7. CDR3 bases: TGTGCCAGCAGCATTCGGGACAGCTATAATGAAAAACTGTTTTTT. Protein sequence: CASSIRDSYNEKLFF.